These T cell receptor beta chains were read from a single sample in a study of blood T cell repertoires in COVID-19. TCRdb's copy holds only in-frame clones and misses some; the assay was immunoSEQ multiplex PCR. The profile shows a few hundred thousand clones, 70% to 90% of them singletons. The sequencing sample was made of peripheral blood. Receptors originate from a human donor in a cohort sampled during active COVID-19. Both conserved end residues are part of each CDR3. Each record gives: V gene, J gene, D gene, CDR3 protein, CDR3 DNA. The D gene is left open where the match is weak.

TRBV3-1/TRBV3-2,TRBJ1-1,.,CASSSTDANNNEAFF,TGTGCCAGCAGCTCGACAGATGCAAACAACAATGAAGCTTTCTTT
TRBV18,TRBJ1-4,TRBD1,CASSAADRVVFF,TGTGCCAGCTCCGCGGCGGACAGGGTAGTGTTTTTT
TRBV5-6,TRBJ1-1,TRBD1,CASSSGQGMNTEAFF,TGTGCCAGCAGCTCAGGACAGGGGATGAACACTGAAGCTTTCTTT
TRBV4-1,TRBJ1-2,.,CASSQGSGGGNGYTF,TGCGCCAGCAGCCAAGGGAGCGGGGGTGGTAATGGCTACACCTTC
TRBV15,TRBJ1-2,TRBD1,CATSRSAVTGERGYTF,TGTGCCACCAGCAGATCGGCCGTGACAGGGGAGCGGGGCTACACCTTC
TRBV15,TRBJ2-3,TRBD2,CATSPRTSESLEDTQYF,TGTGCCACCAGCCCTAGGACTAGCGAGTCACTGGAAGATACGCAGTATTTT
TRBV19,TRBJ2-2,.,CASSIRDNTGELFF,TGTGCCAGTAGTATCAGGGATAACACCGGAGAGCTGTTTTTT
TRBV24-1,TRBJ2-4,TRBD1,CATSDLRDRENIQYF,TGTGCCACCAGTGATTTGCGGGACAGAGAAAACATTCAGTACTTC
TRBV19,TRBJ1-2,.,CASSPQGGYGYTF,TGTGCCAGTAGTCCCCAGGGTGGCTATGGCTACACCTTC
TRBV9,TRBJ2-7,.,CASSPQRPSF,TGTGCCAGCAGCCCACAGCGGCCCTCTTTC
TRBV12-5,TRBJ2-1,TRBD2,CASVSKPGGSYNEQFF,TGTGCTAGTGTTTCAAAACCGGGGGGGAGCTACAATGAGCAGTTCTTC
TRBV11-2,TRBJ2-1,.,CASSGQGYNEQFF,TGTGCCAGCAGCGGCCAGGGCTACAATGAGCAGTTCTTC
TRBV29-1,TRBJ2-7,.,CSVTTRKGEQYF,TGCAGCGTTACTACCCGGAAAGGCGAGCAGTACTTC
TRBV30,TRBJ2-7,TRBD1,CAWSEGGNEQYF,TGTGCCTGGAGTGAAGGGGGCAACGAGCAGTACTTC
TRBV10-2,TRBJ1-1,TRBD1,CASSGTGEGAEAFF,TGCGCCAGCAGTGGGACAGGGGAAGGGGCTGAAGCTTTCTTT
TRBV27,TRBJ2-7,TRBD1,CASSAGQGAREQYF,TGTGCCAGCAGTGCGGGACAGGGGGCAAGGGAGCAGTACTTC